This T cell receptor beta chain was captured in a study of blood T cell repertoires in COVID-19. As for the study in general: Samples of COVID-19 (acute and convalescent) were obtained from the United States, Italy and Spain. PBMCs, B-cell-depleted T cells, or T cells provided the cDNA or gDNA that made up the material.

There are 11 residues in the CDR3. V was clipped by 4 bases and J by 7 bases, with 8 bases between them. Germline V gives CDR1 SGHDT, CDR2 YYEEEE. Authors' methods: For nucleated cells, counts were estimated from reference gene primer amplification. Sequenced by immunoSEQ multiplex PCR; TCRdb stores in-frame clones only, minus some. V, J and clone size were drawn from that table, and D and trimming were deduced from the DNA. The profile shows 30,000 to 35,000 clones, approximately 82% of them singletons. The source of this sequence is a man at least 80 years old with active or convalescent COVID-19. V usage is TRBV5-6 and J usage is TRBJ2-5; D uncertain. The specimen was peripheral blood. The CDR3 is CASSGGATQYF. The CDR3 DNA sequence: TGTGCCAGCAGCGGCGGTGCGACCCAGTACTTC.